One sample yielded the 30 T cell receptor beta chains listed below, sequenced in a study of cytomegalovirus exposure and HLA in healthy donors. A multiplex PCR was run with 60 Vbeta primers and 13 Jbeta primers. The table came from immunoSEQ multiplex PCR; TCRdb's copy has only in-frame clones and leaves some out. The sample lists around 110,000 clones, 80% to 85% occurring once. Sequencing input: PBMCs. These receptors were obtained from a man younger than 40 in good health and CMV-seronegative.

About this clone itself: Compared with germline, one end of the junction differs, possibly owing to a read error. This rearrangement joins TRBV5-1 to TRBJ2-4; 12 bases are a match to TRBD1. The germline V gene encodes CDR1 SGHRS and CDR2 YFSETQ. The CDR3 runs 15 residues. CDR3 sequence reads: CASSLGTGGENSQYF. DNA of the CDR3: TGCGCCAGCAGTCTGGGGACAGGGGGCGAAAACAGTCAGTACTTC.

The CDR3 region has the DNA TGTGCCAGCTCACCACGCAGGGGGCTTAATGAGCAGTTCTTC. Its translation is CASSPRRGLNEQFF. This chain uses TRBV18 with TRBJ2-1; 8 bases are shared with TRBD1. CDR1 is KGHSH and CDR2 is LQKENI in the germline V gene. The CDR3 contains 14 residues. The ends lost 1 base at V and 7 bases at J; junction bases unmatched: 3.

This clone was seen once. The chain couples TRBV4-1 to TRBJ1-5, with 7 bases identical to TRBD1. CDR1 is MGHRA and CDR2 is YSYEKL in the germline V gene. The CDR3 extends over 18 amino acids. J lost 0 bases, V lost 0 bases, and 8 bases had no gene match. The CDR3 spells CASSQDPQGVYSNQPQHF. In DNA, the CDR3 is TGCGCCAGCAGCCAAGATCCGCAGGGGGTGTATAGCAATCAGCCCCAGCATTTT.

This clone has just a few counts. This chain joins TRBV11-2 and TRBJ2-3, with 12 bases lining up with TRBD2. Per the germline V gene, CDR1 is SGHAT and CDR2 is FQNNGV. The trim removed 5 bases at V and 2 bases at J, leaving 8 bases unmatched. CDR3 length: 17 amino acids. The DNA of the CDR3 is TGTGCCAGCAGCGCTTTGACTAGCGGGAGTCCCACAGATACGCAGTATTTT. This gives the protein CASSALTSGSPTDTQYF.

V gene TRBV19 combines with J gene TRBJ1-2, with 7 bases lining up with TRBD1. The germline V gene has CDR1 LNHDA and CDR2 SQIVND (reference sequence). The CDR3 spans 17 residues. Trimming removed 7 bases from V and 3 bases from J; junction bases left unmatched: 17. The CDR3 protein is CASTTRGQSSLHYGYTF. The CDR3 DNA sequence: TGTGCCAGTACCACCAGGGGACAGAGCTCCCTTCACTATGGCTACACCTTC. The full variable domain, in which reference TRBV19 and TRBJ1-2 provide the parts outside the CDR3, is DGGITQSPKYLFRKEGQNVTLSCEQNLNHDAMYWYRQDPGQGLRLIYYSQIVNDFQKGDIAEGYSVSREKKESFPLTVTSAQKNPTAFYLCASTTRGQSSLHYGYTFGSGTRLTVV.

The rearrangement uses TRBV5-5 and TRBJ1-2; no clear D gene. CDR3 length equals 14 residues. Germline assignment: CDR1 SGHKS and CDR2 YYEKEE (reference sequence). The V end lost 1 base, the J end lost 4 bases, and 11 bases lay between the germline ends. The CDR3 loop reads CASSLSPGPYGYTF. CDR3 bases: TGTGCCAGCAGCTTGAGCCCGGGTCCCTATGGCTACACCTTC.

This sequence joins TRBV6-1 and TRBJ1-1; tentative D call: TRBD1 (5 bases). V dropped 3 bases and J dropped 8 bases, with 13 bases sitting between them. There are 13 residues in the CDR3. Germline V CDR1 and CDR2: MNHNS, SASEGT. CDR3 nucleotides: TGTGCCAGCAGTGACCGACAGACGCAAGAAGCTTTCTTT. Amino acid sequence: CASSDRQTQEAFF.

Only a few counts were recorded for this clone. The chain carries TRBV19 and TRBJ2-7, with 7 bases fitting TRBD1. The CDR3 runs to 14 residues. The V segment lost 5 bases and the J segment 5 bases; nucleotides outside the gene matches: 9. Germline CDR1 is LNHDA and CDR2 is SQIVND (reference sequence). The CDR3 protein is CASSVRDRDDEQYF. Here the CDR3 DNA reads TGTGCCAGTAGTGTCCGAGACAGGGACGACGAGCAGTACTTC.

With regard to this clone: The junction departs from germline at one end; a sequencing error may be responsible. The chain recombines TRBV25-1 with TRBJ1-2; 8 bases are a match to TRBD1. The CDR3 extends over 18 amino acids. Looked up from germline, CDR1 is MGHDK and CDR2 is SYGVNS. The DNA for the CDR3 is TGTGCCAGCAGGGACTCCGGGACAGGCATTGGTGTGAACTATGGCTATACCTTC. It specifies CASRDSGTGIGVNYGYTF.

Only a few counts were recorded for this clone. The chain has TRBV10-3 and TRBJ2-7; a weak D match, TRBD2 (7 bases). CDR3 length: 22 residues. Germline V lookup: CDR1 ENHRY, CDR2 SYGVKD. V shed 8 bases and J shed 6 bases, with 44 bases lying between them. The CDR3 DNA reads as TGTGCCATCTGGCCCGGCGAATCCCTAGGGGGGGCCTTGGTGGGGCAGCTCTCCGAGCAGTACTTC. This translates into CAIWPGESLGGALVGQLSEQYF.

The chain carries TRBV7-2 and TRBJ2-5, with TRBD2 matching over 11 bases. The germline V gene encodes CDR1 SGHTA and CDR2 FQGNSA. The CDR3 loop spans 17 amino acids. Trimming took 1 base from V and 1 from J; bases not matched to a gene: 5. CDR3 sequence: CASSLGGLAGGQETQYF. The DNA for the CDR3 is TGTGCCAGCAGCTTAGGGGGGCTAGCGGGGGGCCAAGAGACCCAGTACTTC.

V is TRBV10-3 and J is TRBJ2-7; TRBD2 agrees at 15 bases. V lost 5 bases, J lost 4 bases, and 3 bases stayed unmatched. Germline loops: CDR1 ENHRY, CDR2 SYGVKD. CDR3 size: 15 residues. This chain's CDR3 is CAISFGLAGGYEQYF. The DNA for the CDR3 is TGTGCCATCAGTTTCGGACTAGCGGGGGGGTACGAGCAGTACTTC.

This clone was seen a handful of times. V gene TRBV4-1 combines with J gene TRBJ2-7, with D perhaps TRBD1 (7 bases). The CDR3 sequence is 15 residues long. Trimming cost V 5 bases and J 2 bases, with 16 bases left between them. CDR1 is MGHRA, CDR2 YSYEKL, per germline. In DNA, the CDR3 is TGCGCCAGCAGCTTTACCGGGGGACAGCCCTACGAGCAGTACTTC. Translating gives CASSFTGGQPYEQYF.

The V and J genes are TRBV9 and TRBJ2-3; 9 bases agree with TRBD2. V shed 7 bases, J shed 1 base, and the junction held 4 bases outside the gene matches. Looked up from germline, CDR1 is SGDLS and CDR2 is YYNGEE. The CDR3 is 14 residues long. CDR3 region: CASGKRGGTDTQYF. The CDR3 bases are TGTGCCAGCGGAAAGCGGGGGGGCACAGATACGCAGTATTTT.

The rearrangement uses TRBV28 and TRBJ2-1; D remains ambiguous. V was pared by 1 base and J by 9 bases, with 4 bases between. CDR1 is MDHEN, CDR2 SYDVKM, per germline. This CDR3 has 11 residues. The CDR3 sequence is CASSLFGEQFF. The CDR3, as DNA: TGTGCCAGCAGTTTATTCGGTGAGCAGTTCTTC.

The sample holds a few counts of this clone. DNA of the CDR3: TGTGCCAGCAGTGGACAGGTTTTGCGGTTACAGACCCAGTACTTC. It translates to CASSGQVLRLQTQYF. The V gene is TRBV28, the J gene TRBJ2-5; 7 bases agree with TRBD1. CDR1 MDHEN and CDR2 SYDVKM come from the germline V gene. Trimming cost V 5 bases and J 6 bases; bases outside gene matches: 12. This CDR3 region has 15 residues.

This clone was recorded only once. The chain employs TRBV7-2 and TRBJ2-7; TRBD1 aligns across 11 bases. The CDR3 extends over 14 amino acids. Germline trimming cut 4 bases from V and 6 bases from J; bases unmatched to any gene: 5. In germline, CDR1 is SGHTA, CDR2 FQGNSA. The CDR3 loop is CASSSGTGGGEQYF. The CDR3 DNA sequence: TGTGCCAGCAGCTCCGGGACAGGGGGAGGCGAGCAGTACTTC.

The CDR3 nucleotides are TGTGCCAGCAGCACAGGGACTGGGGCCAACGTCCTGACTTTC. Protein product: CASSTGTGANVLTF. The chain joins TRBV6-4 to TRBJ2-6, with D possibly being TRBD1 (6 bases). The CDR3 is 14 amino acids. V was clipped by 6 bases and J by 2 bases, with 8 bases between them. Germline V CDR1 and CDR2: MRHNA, SNTAGT.

The V call is TRBV15, the J call TRBJ2-2; D not resolved. Germline V lookup: CDR1 LNHNV, CDR2 YYDKDF (reference sequence). The CDR3 contains 13 residues. Trimming pared 0 bases from V and 7 bases from J, leaving 6 bases between. DNA for the CDR3: TGTGCCACCAGCAGAGATCGACACGGGGAGCTGTTTTTT. Its protein product is CATSRDRHGELFF.

The genes are TRBV7-8 and TRBJ2-2; TRBD2 agrees at 7 bases. The V gene's germline CDR1 is SGHVS and CDR2 FQNEAQ. Trimming took 1 base from V and 3 from J; bases not matched to a gene: 5. The CDR3 has 16 residues. CDR3 in DNA: TGTGCCAGCAGCTTAGGACTAGCTTCTGACACCGGGGAGCTGTTTTTT. Protein sequence: CASSLGLASDTGELFF.

The CDR3 region is CASSYLGSGDPGELFF. The CDR3, as DNA: TGTGCCAGCAGTTATTTGGGTAGCGGGGATCCCGGGGAGCTGTTTTTT. The rearrangement joins TRBV27 to TRBJ2-2; 8 bases map to TRBD2. V lost 4 bases to trimming and J lost 6 bases; unmatched junction nucleotides: 10. This CDR3 is 16 amino acids long. CDR1 and CDR2 from the germline V gene are MNHEY and SMNVEV (reference sequence).

The rearrangement links TRBV7-9 to TRBJ1-6, with 8 bases lining up with TRBD1. Trimming took 5 bases from V and 8 from J; bases not matched to a gene: 8. There are 15 residues in the CDR3. CDR1 is SEHNR, CDR2 FQNEAQ, per germline (reference sequence). This chain's CDR3 is CASSVTTGVDSPLHF. The CDR3 DNA is TGTGCCAGCAGCGTAACGACAGGGGTCGATTCACCCCTCCACTTT.

This chain uses TRBV18 with TRBJ1-1, with D perhaps matching TRBD1 (6 bases). The CDR3 runs 16 residues. Germline CDR1 is KGHSH and CDR2 is LQKENI. Trimming left V 3 bases short and J 1 base short, with 15 bases between. The CDR3 protein is CASSPSRGHRNTEAFF. CDR3 nucleotide sequence: TGTGCCAGCTCACCCTCGCGGGGGCACAGGAACACTGAAGCTTTCTTT.

This chain connects TRBV11-2 to TRBJ1-2; D may be TRBD1 (6 bases). Per the germline V gene, CDR1 is SGHAT and CDR2 is FQNNGV. CDR3 length: 14 amino acids. With 2 bases removed from V and 2 bases from J, the gap between germline ends came to 9 bases. The CDR3 bases are TGTGCCAGCAGCTTACTACAGGGCAACTATGGCTACACCTTC. Amino acids: CASSLLQGNYGYTF.

J is TRBJ2-1 and V is TRBV5-4, with TRBD2 matching over 9 bases. Germline loops: CDR1 SGHNT, CDR2 YYREEE (reference sequence). V gave up 4 bases and J gave up 7 bases; unmatched junction bases: 9. This CDR3 spans 15 amino acids. The CDR3 loop reads CASSPRTSAANEQFF. The CDR3 nucleotides are TGTGCCAGCAGCCCGAGGACTAGCGCAGCAAATGAGCAGTTCTTC.

This chain uses TRBV4-3 with TRBJ2-1; TRBD2 aligns across 11 bases. The junction had 8 bases not matched to a gene; V was cut back by 1 base and J by 0 bases. From germline, CDR1 is LGHNA and CDR2 YSLEER. The CDR3 length is 19 residues. In DNA, the CDR3 is TGCGCCAGCAGCCAAGTTGTCCTAGCGGGGGGAAGCTCCTACAATGAGCAGTTCTTC. The encoded protein is CASSQVVLAGGSSYNEQFF.

The rearrangement links TRBV28 to TRBJ2-1, with 9 nucleotides matching TRBD2. CDR3 length: 19 amino acids. Germline V gene lookup returns CDR1 MDHEN and CDR2 SYDVKM. The V and J ends lost 5 bases and 0 bases, in that order; junction bases with no gene match: 14. The CDR3, as DNA: TGTGCCAGCAGTACCATGGCGGGGGGGTCGTTGGGCTCCTACAATGAGCAGTTCTTC. This encodes CASSTMAGGSLGSYNEQFF.

The chain recombines TRBV6-1 with TRBJ1-5; no definite D call. CDR3 length: 13 amino acids. Trimming pared 6 bases from V and 0 bases from J, leaving 6 bases between. Germline assignment: CDR1 MNHNS and CDR2 SASEGT. CDR3 loop: CASSDTSNQPQHF. CDR3 nucleotide sequence: TGTGCCAGCAGCGACACTAGCAATCAGCCCCAGCATTTT.

The chain uses TRBV10-1 and TRBJ2-7, with 9 bases that match TRBD1. V trimming: 5 bases; J trimming: 3 bases; junction bases outside the gene matches: 5. The length of the CDR3 is 14 residues. CDR1 and CDR2 (germline): WNHNN, SYGVQD (reference sequence). CDR3 region: CASSRTGAFYEQYF. The DNA of the CDR3 is TGCGCCAGCAGTCGGACAGGGGCCTTCTACGAGCAGTACTTC.

A word on this clone: Other DNA sequences in this specimen translate into the identical CDR3. The chain links TRBV10-2 to TRBJ2-3; D is uncertain. Trimming removed 3 bases from V and 0 bases from J, with 10 bases in between. Germline CDR1 is WSHSY and CDR2 is SAAADI. The CDR3 is 15 residues long. The CDR3 loop reads CASSETQASTDTQYF. CDR3 DNA sequence: TGCGCCAGCAGTGAAACCCAAGCTAGCACAGATACGCAGTATTTT.